Below, 5 T cell receptor beta chains from the same sample are listed, as sequenced in a study of T cell responses to AZD1222 COVID-19 vaccine. The table came from immunoSEQ multiplex PCR; TCRdb's copy has only in-frame clones and leaves some out. The sample lists about 81,000 clones, approximately 90% occurring once. Sequenced here: peripheral blood, sampled 28 days after the second AZD1222 dose. These receptors originate from an adult who received the AZD1222 COVID-19 vaccine.

This clone came up once. The V call is TRBV4-2, the J call TRBJ1-4; possible D gene TRBD1, 5 bases. This CDR3 contains 15 residues. Trimming shortened V by 1 base and J by 8 bases, and 14 bases separated the two germline ends. The germline V gene has CDR1 LGHNA and CDR2 YNFKEQ. CDR3 in amino acids: CASSQVGEGREKLFF. The CDR3, as DNA: TGTGCCAGCAGCCAAGTGGGGGAAGGACGAGAAAAACTGTTTTTT.

The chain carries TRBV18 and TRBJ2-2; D is ambiguous. The CDR3 is 13 residues long. V dropped 2 bases and J dropped 7 bases, with 8 bases sitting between them. Germline values: CDR1 KGHSH, CDR2 LQKENI. The CDR3 coding sequence is TGTGCCAGCTCACCAAGTAACGTCGGGGAGCTGTTTTTT. Translation: CASSPSNVGELFF.

CDR3: CASSWGLAGGGTGELFF. For the CDR3, the DNA is TGTGCCAGCAGCTGGGGACTAGCGGGGGGCGGTACCGGGGAGCTGTTTTTT. V usage is TRBV7-2 and J usage is TRBJ2-2; 15 nucleotides line up with TRBD2. This CDR3 is built from 17 residues. The V segment lost 4 bases and the J segment 5 bases; nucleotides outside the gene matches: 5. The germline gives CDR1 SGHTA, CDR2 FQGNSA.

This rearrangement joins TRBV19 to TRBJ1-3; weak D call: TRBD1 (6 bases). Germline lookup yields CDR1 LNHDA and CDR2 SQIVND (reference sequence). CDR3 length: 15 amino acids. The V and J ends lost 3 bases and 4 bases respectively, with 13 bases between them. The CDR3, as DNA: TGTGCCAGTAGTATCAGTCCGACAGGAGGAAACACCATATATTTT. Translating it yields CASSISPTGGNTIYF. Variable domain in full (rest from reference TRBV19 and TRBJ1-3): DGGITQSPKYLFRKEGQNVTLSCEQNLNHDAMYWYRQDPGQGLRLIYYSQIVNDFQKGDIAEGYSVSREKKESFPLTVTSAQKNPTAFYLCASSISPTGGNTIYFGEGSWLTVV.

The chain recombines TRBV5-4 with TRBJ2-6; unclear D gene. The germline gives CDR1 SGHNT, CDR2 YYREEE (reference sequence). The V end lost 0 bases, the J end lost 4 bases, and 8 bases lay between the germline ends. The CDR3 totals 15 residues. CDR3 amino acids: CASSLVRVGANVLTF. The CDR3 DNA reads TGTGCCAGCAGCTTGGTCCGAGTAGGGGCCAACGTCCTGACTTTC.